The rows below give T cell receptor beta chains drawn from one sample of a study of cytomegalovirus exposure and HLA in healthy donors. The protocol was immunoSEQ multiplex PCR, while the TCRdb copy is restricted to in-frame clones and leaves out a portion. The sample consists of around 200,000 clones, under 85% of them appearing once. The sequenced material came from PBMCs. The origin of the receptors is a woman in her fifties or sixties in good health and CMV-seropositive. Each CDR3 is given without its conserved first and last residue.

TRBJ2-7	TRBV7-9	ASSPDRGSYEQY
TRBJ2-7	TRBV5-1	ASSLPNSYEQY
TRBJ1-2	TRBV12-5	ASGLDGTGEGGYT
TRBJ1-6	TRBV11-2	ASRYNRDAYNSPLH
TRBJ1-5	TRBV7-9	ASSLKGAGQPQH
TRBJ1-6	TRBV6-1	ASSEAARARVPLH
TRBJ1-6	TRBV2	ASRSGGPSSPLH
TRBJ1-2	TRBV6-5	ASSYDPRGPYT
TRBJ1-2	TRBV7-8	ASSPGRAVSYGYT
TRBJ2-1	TRBV7-2	ASSLSKSTVLGEQF
TRBJ2-1	TRBV29-1	SVESGDYEQF
TRBJ2-7	TRBV12-5	ASGPWTGGSFHEQY
TRBJ1-3	TRBV6-5	ASSYVAGFGNTIY
TRBJ1-1	TRBV7-9	ASSKGLMNTEAF
TRBJ2-6	TRBV4-1	ASSQVGLADPSGANVLT
TRBJ1-6	TRBV6-1	ASSEGADGSSYNSPLH
TRBJ2-1	TRBV5-5	ASSLAGSVEQF
TRBJ2-4	TRBV2	ASSKDSTENIQY
TRBJ1-4	TRBV2	ASSRTGTNEKLF
TRBJ1-1	TRBV4-3	ASSPRGYTTEAF
TRBJ2-2	TRBV27	ASSYYSTGELF
TRBJ2-2	TRBV21-1	ASSTRDRGKRTGELF
TRBJ2-6	TRBV2	ASSDDTSGANVLT
TRBJ1-5	TRBV19	ASTIGTGNQPQH
TRBJ1-2	TRBV7-9	ASSYPSTQTDAGYT
TRBJ2-2	TRBV6-1	AISTGTTNTGELF
TRBJ1-4	TRBV15	ATSRAGSSNEKLF
TRBJ2-1	TRBV7-9	ASSRSGDEQF
TRBJ2-1	TRBV30	AWDRGLGEQF
TRBJ2-6	TRBV4-1	ASSQVLLSGANVLT
TRBJ1-5	TRBV28	ASREIGDSYNQPQH
TRBJ1-2	TRBV7-9	ASSFGTSYGYT